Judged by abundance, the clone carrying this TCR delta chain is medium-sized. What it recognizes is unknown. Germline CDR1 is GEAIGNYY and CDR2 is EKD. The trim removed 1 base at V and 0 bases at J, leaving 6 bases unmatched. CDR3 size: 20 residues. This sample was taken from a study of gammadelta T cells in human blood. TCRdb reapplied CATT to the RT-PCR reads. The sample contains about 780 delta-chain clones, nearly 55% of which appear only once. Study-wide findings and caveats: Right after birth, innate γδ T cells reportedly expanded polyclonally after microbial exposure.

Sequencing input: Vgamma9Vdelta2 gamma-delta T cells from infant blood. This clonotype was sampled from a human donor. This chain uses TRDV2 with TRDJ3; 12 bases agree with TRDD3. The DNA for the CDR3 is TGTGCCTGTGACACTGTACTGGGGGATACCACCTCCTGGGACACCCGACAGATGTTTTTC. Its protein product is CACDTVLGDTTSWDTRQMFF.